This T cell receptor beta chain was obtained from a study of blood T cell repertoires in COVID-19. TCRdb's table, derived via immunoSEQ multiplex PCR, lists solely in-frame clones and lacks some. Among over 300,000 clones listed, 70% to 90% were seen once. Enrolled through a virtual design, the participants were between about 18 and 100 years of age and came from approximately 25 US areas. Participant-given clinical history determined each cohort assignment. Germline CDR1 reads GTSNPN; CDR2 reads SVGIG (reference sequence). J gave up 3 bases and V 1 base, and 2 bases lay outside the gene matches. This CDR3 comprises 16 residues.

This chain connects TRBV30 to TRBJ2-3, with 15 bases aligning to TRBD2. The clonotype was recovered from a woman younger than 45 with acute COVID-19. Material: PBMCs or T cells enriched from blood (not recorded which). CDR3 protein: CAWSAGLAGGTDTQYF. The CDR3 DNA sequence: TGTGCCTGGAGTGCGGGACTAGCGGGGGGAACAGATACGCAGTATTTT.